This passage covers 2 T cell receptor delta chains from one sample sequenced in a study of γδ T cells in repeated Plasmodium falciparum infection. TCRdb reanalysed the multiplex PCR reads with CATT. The sample contains 75,000 to 100,000 delta-chain clones, under 1.5% of which appear only once. Flow sorting of PBMC yielded separate Vgamma9/Vdelta2+ and Vdelta2-negative gammadelta T cell populations for bulk repertoire analysis. What was sequenced was gamma-delta T cells from blood. Every receptor here comes from a pool of human donors (malaria-infected and uninfected, not separated).

This clone occurred many times. The chain couples TRDV1 to TRDJ1, with 8 nucleotides matching TRDD3. This CDR3 spans 20 amino acids. CDR1 and CDR2 (germline): TSWWSYY, QGS. V lost 1 base and J lost 0; bases outside the gene matches: 16. The CDR3 DNA reads TGTGCTCTTGGGGAACCTCCTCGAAGAGACTGGGGGGTCTACACCGATAAACTCATCTTT. Protein: CALGEPPRRDWGVYTDKLIF.

In this sample, this clone turned up many times. This chain uses TRDV1 with TRDJ1; 13 bases agree with TRDD3. The trim removed 1 base at V and 9 bases at J, leaving 11 bases unmatched. The germline V gene has CDR1 TSWWSYY and CDR2 QGS. The CDR3 extends over 17 amino acids. CDR3 in amino acids: CALGEPGEVLGDTELIF. For the CDR3, the DNA is TGTGCTCTTGGGGAACCGGGGGAAGTACTGGGGGATACGGAACTCATCTTT.